This is a list of T cell receptor beta chains from one sample in a study of T cell clones after liver transplantation. Clones were read by immunoSEQ multiplex PCR, and TCRdb kept only the in-frame ones, dropping some. Among 90,000 to 120,000 clones listed, around 83% were seen once. The sequenced sample was CD4+ T cells from blood, obtained before liver transplant. Every receptor here comes from a human donor who received a liver transplant. The conserved cysteine and the conserved F or W are not part of the CDR3 here. The D gene is left open where the match is weak.

V gene	D gene	CDR3 length	CDR3 protein
TRBV27	.	16	ASTLTGGRRTQQETQY
TRBV7-8	.	11	ASRRSGGYEQY
TRBV5-1	.	12	ASSSGRDGNTIY
TRBV5-1	TRBD2	14	ASSLAAGRILETQY
TRBV18	.	11	ATTRGPKETQY
TRBV5-1	.	14	ASSLGQTHRPGELF
TRBV9	TRBD1	15	ASSVGTGTGASNTIY
TRBV6-1	.	12	ASVLSGRNTEAF
TRBV2	.	12	ASNQDGSSYEQY
TRBV6-4	TRBD2	16	ASSEGTSGRGSYNEQF
TRBV29-1	.	9	SVGPAGGYT
TRBV15	.	11	ATSGPSGVEAF
TRBV7-2	TRBD2	10	ASRLGGYEQY
TRBV30	.	9	AWTAGNTIY
TRBV10-3	TRBD2	14	AISDLTSGRDNEQF
TRBV27	TRBD1	14	ASTSLGDRLNTEAF
TRBV11-3	.	12	ASSLVLPGSGYT
TRBV7-9	.	9	ASSQGPARY
TRBV27	.	9	ATFLNTEAF
TRBV28	.	11	ATTGQGGWQAF
TRBV6-5	.	12	ASSYGTLRETQY
TRBV7-6	TRBD1	18	ASALVPPGTGGAGFYEQY
TRBV5-1	.	11	ASSLDRIETQY
TRBV27	.	13	ASSQPGTGTYEQY
TRBV25-1	.	11	ASSDGPQETQY
TRBV7-3	.	12	ASSRDWSNNEQF
TRBV7-9	.	11	ASSSQMNTEAF
TRBV27	.	11	ASSPTMNTEAF
TRBV7-9	.	14	ATPRGLILNTGELF
TRBV5-1	.	16	ASRTGPGRGGYNEKLF
TRBV19	.	12	ASGTSRGDQPQH
TRBV7-2	.	12	ASSPTGARETQY
TRBV18	.	12	ASSEGATNEKLF
TRBV6-1	.	12	ASSETWTAYEQY
TRBV11-2	.	14	ASSLVRLVVYNEQF
TRBV10-1	TRBD1	12	ASPLTGDCNGYT
TRBV5-1	.	12	ASSPGAGVWEQY
TRBV29-1	TRBD1	10	SSGDRDYGYT
TRBV7-2	.	15	ASSLSGTSSGANVLT
TRBV7-2	TRBD1	13	ASSLDAGGNQPQH
TRBV7-9	.	13	ASSRGGRADEKLF
TRBV27	TRBD2	15	ASSLYTSGRVGIGQY
TRBV11-2	TRBD1	16	ASSLFASSDREGEKLF
TRBV10-3	TRBD1	14	AISDLGRGTPYEQY
TRBV27	.	12	ASSRREDNQPQH
TRBV15	.	14	ATSRVGSGSSYEQY
TRBV7-2	.	9	ASSSREKLF
TRBV7-2	.	14	ASSLVSGSGANVLT
TRBV5-6	TRBD1	12	ASRSDRADWGYT
TRBV19	TRBD1	10	ASRDRDNEQF